A selection of T cell receptor beta chains follows, all from one sample in a study of shared clonotypes between healthy human individuals. Data came from immunoSEQ multiplex PCR; TCRdb stores just in-frame clones and leaves some out. Seen here are over a million clones, roughly 95% observed once, and the top ten hold roughly 1.1%. Material for sequencing was naive CD4+ T cells sorted from blood. The receptors come from a man under 40 in good health. CDR3s include the opening cysteine and the closing phenylalanine or tryptophan. Fields, in order: CDR3 protein, J gene, V gene, clone size. Clone size, where shown, is once, few, many, or a class for clones that have expanded.

cdr3_aa: CASSPAVLPTETQYF
j_call: TRBJ2-5
v_call: TRBV11-2
clone_size: NA

cdr3_aa: CASRQGNYGYTF
j_call: TRBJ1-2
v_call: TRBV7-2
clone_size: NA

cdr3_aa: CASSLTLTGTYNEQFF
j_call: TRBJ2-1
v_call: TRBV7-3
clone_size: NA

cdr3_aa: CAIASGRASYEQYF
j_call: TRBJ2-7
v_call: TRBV10-3
clone_size: NA

cdr3_aa: CASSQGQGADGYTF
j_call: TRBJ1-2
v_call: TRBV4-3
clone_size: once

cdr3_aa: CASSLGGTRGEQYF
j_call: TRBJ2-7
v_call: TRBV5-1
clone_size: NA

cdr3_aa: CASSLLPVGAGGELFF
j_call: TRBJ2-2
v_call: TRBV13
clone_size: NA

cdr3_aa: CASSLSGGLYEQYF
j_call: TRBJ2-7
v_call: TRBV7-2
clone_size: NA

cdr3_aa: CASSQFVIGTGVTGELFF
j_call: TRBJ2-2
v_call: TRBV23-1
clone_size: NA

cdr3_aa: CASSQVIAKETQYF
j_call: TRBJ2-5
v_call: TRBV4-1
clone_size: NA

cdr3_aa: CAISDRNYGYTF
j_call: TRBJ1-2
v_call: TRBV10-3
clone_size: NA

cdr3_aa: CASSTDNSGNTIYF
j_call: TRBJ1-3
v_call: TRBV19
clone_size: NA

cdr3_aa: CASSLGDPTDTQYF
j_call: TRBJ2-3
v_call: TRBV5-1
clone_size: NA

cdr3_aa: CASSSGQTGWNEQFF
j_call: TRBJ2-1
v_call: TRBV11-3
clone_size: once

cdr3_aa: CASSPRSGTGLDEQYF
j_call: TRBJ2-7
v_call: TRBV9
clone_size: NA

cdr3_aa: CASSDGTSGPPFF
j_call: TRBJ2-7
v_call: TRBV10-1
clone_size: NA

cdr3_aa: CASSFRAPEKLFF
j_call: TRBJ1-4
v_call: TRBV28
clone_size: NA

cdr3_aa: CASSLMFGGNGNTIYF
j_call: TRBJ1-3
v_call: TRBV5-1
clone_size: once

cdr3_aa: CASRTGRTGELFF
j_call: TRBJ2-2
v_call: TRBV5-4
clone_size: NA

cdr3_aa: CASSLGPFLGGATKNIQYF
j_call: TRBJ2-4
v_call: TRBV7-2
clone_size: NA

cdr3_aa: CASSHTRDTGYTF
j_call: TRBJ1-2
v_call: TRBV10-2
clone_size: NA

cdr3_aa: CASSSYIGQPQHF
j_call: TRBJ1-5
v_call: TRBV19
clone_size: NA

cdr3_aa: CASSLQGMRQPQHF
j_call: TRBJ1-5
v_call: TRBV6-1
clone_size: NA

cdr3_aa: CASSRPPLAGFTDTQYF
j_call: TRBJ2-3
v_call: TRBV5-6
clone_size: NA

cdr3_aa: CASSFNTGNTEAFF
j_call: TRBJ1-1
v_call: TRBV27
clone_size: NA

cdr3_aa: CASSPPGQGYNEQFF
j_call: TRBJ2-1
v_call: TRBV7-2
clone_size: NA

cdr3_aa: CASSITGAVGYEQYF
j_call: TRBJ2-7
v_call: TRBV19
clone_size: NA

cdr3_aa: CSAGGREAVSYNEQFF
j_call: TRBJ2-1
v_call: TRBV29-1
clone_size: NA

cdr3_aa: CASGTQNTQYF
j_call: TRBJ2-3
v_call: TRBV28
clone_size: NA

cdr3_aa: CASSQQGNQPQHF
j_call: TRBJ1-5
v_call: TRBV7-9
clone_size: NA

cdr3_aa: CATLQGRDGGELFF
j_call: TRBJ2-2
v_call: TRBV10-3
clone_size: NA

cdr3_aa: CASRGGGGELFF
j_call: TRBJ2-2
v_call: TRBV28
clone_size: NA

cdr3_aa: CASSPAGGTNEKLFF
j_call: TRBJ1-4
v_call: TRBV18
clone_size: NA

cdr3_aa: CASSLQDGPYEQYF
j_call: TRBJ2-7
v_call: TRBV7-6
clone_size: NA

cdr3_aa: CAWGLAESSYEQYF
j_call: TRBJ2-7
v_call: TRBV30
clone_size: NA

cdr3_aa: CATQGLMNTEAFF
j_call: TRBJ1-1
v_call: TRBV27
clone_size: once

cdr3_aa: CASSLAALAGGQSSYNEQFF
j_call: TRBJ2-1
v_call: TRBV5-1
clone_size: NA

cdr3_aa: CASSPQQGNTGELFF
j_call: TRBJ2-2
v_call: TRBV18
clone_size: NA

cdr3_aa: CSVGPAAGGYEQYF
j_call: TRBJ2-7
v_call: TRBV29-1
clone_size: NA

cdr3_aa: CATLDSFGTGELFF
j_call: TRBJ2-2
v_call: TRBV27
clone_size: NA

cdr3_aa: CASSFSFMGVFRNEQFF
j_call: TRBJ2-1
v_call: TRBV11-3
clone_size: once

cdr3_aa: CASSSGQGWEKLFF
j_call: TRBJ1-4
v_call: TRBV27
clone_size: NA

cdr3_aa: CATSRGGAVGTNEQFF
j_call: TRBJ2-1
v_call: TRBV15
clone_size: NA

cdr3_aa: CASSYRDREHEQYF
j_call: TRBJ2-7
v_call: TRBV5-1
clone_size: NA

cdr3_aa: CASSRGLSNQPQHF
j_call: TRBJ1-5
v_call: TRBV2
clone_size: NA

cdr3_aa: CASSLGTVLAGRGGGYTF
j_call: TRBJ1-2
v_call: TRBV5-1
clone_size: NA

cdr3_aa: CAIQSSGRSSSYNEQFF
j_call: TRBJ2-1
v_call: TRBV10-3
clone_size: NA

cdr3_aa: CASQAWTSGASYEQYF
j_call: TRBJ2-7
v_call: TRBV27
clone_size: NA

cdr3_aa: CASRGGSSGANVLTF
j_call: TRBJ2-6
v_call: TRBV28
clone_size: NA